These 3 T cell receptor beta chains were sequenced from one sample in a study of blood T cells in healthy people across ages. With a J-beta primer mix and a sample-barcoded 5' primer, a second PCR ran roughly 6 to 11 cycles. In TCRdb, the 5' RACE reads were re-called with MiXCR into one record per CDR3 protein. Among around 1,700,000 distinct CDR3 sequences listed, over 25% were seen once. The sample taken for sequencing was blood. The receptor source for this set is a woman aged 25 to 45 in good health.

With regard to this clonotype: Possible read error: a much larger clone is one base away. The chain couples TRBV5-1 to TRBJ2-4, with D uncertain. The CDR3 covers 13 residues. Germline CDR1 and CDR2: SGHRS and YFSETQ. V lost 1 base and J lost 5, with 7 bases in between. CDR3 bases: TGCGCCAGCAGCTTGTATGACGAAAACATTCAGTACTTC. It is translated as CASSLYDENIQYF.

The chain recombines TRBV3-1 with TRBJ2-5; TRBD2 matches 13 bases. Germline V gene lookup returns CDR1 LGHDT and CDR2 YNNKEL (reference sequence). V dropped 0 bases and J dropped 11; count of bases not matched to a gene: 18. The CDR3 loop spans 19 amino acids. The CDR3 sequence is CASSQDRLAGGSTYNEQYF. The CDR3 DNA reads as TGTGCCAGCAGCCAAGATCGACTAGCGGGGGGCTCAACCTACAATGAGCAGTACTTC.

This clonotype was observed a handful of times. This chain connects TRBV7-8 to TRBJ2-1; 8 bases are a match to TRBD1. V was clipped by 5 bases and J by 15 bases; unmatched bases: 18. The germline gives CDR1 SGHVS, CDR2 FQNEAQ. The CDR3 is made up of 15 amino acids. Written as DNA, the CDR3 is TGTGCCAGCAGCGCCTCCCCGGACAGGGTATTGGAGAGGTTCTTC. Its translation is CASSASPDRVLERFF.